This T cell receptor beta chain was recovered during a study of shared clonotypes between healthy human individuals. Naivety among CD8 cells was defined by CD45RO negativity and positive CCR7 selection, thereby excluding terminally differentiated effector memory CD45RA+ cells. This table comes from immunoSEQ multiplex PCR, and its TCRdb copy is limited to in-frame clones, with some not included. The profile covers 600,000 or so clones, with 98% appearing a single time and 0.3% taken by the ten largest. The CDR3 contains 16 residues. V lost 2 bases and J 1 base, leaving 13 bases between the germline ends. Per germline, CDR1 SGHVS and CDR2 FNYEAQ.

The sample consisted of naive CD8+ T cells sorted from blood. The sequence derives from a man aged 25-40 years in good health. The rearrangement joins TRBV7-6 to TRBJ2-3; D is undetermined. The CDR3 nucleotides are TGTGCCAGCAGCTTATATGTGGGATCAGGCACAGATACGCAGTATTTT. This gives the protein CASSLYVGSGTDTQYF.